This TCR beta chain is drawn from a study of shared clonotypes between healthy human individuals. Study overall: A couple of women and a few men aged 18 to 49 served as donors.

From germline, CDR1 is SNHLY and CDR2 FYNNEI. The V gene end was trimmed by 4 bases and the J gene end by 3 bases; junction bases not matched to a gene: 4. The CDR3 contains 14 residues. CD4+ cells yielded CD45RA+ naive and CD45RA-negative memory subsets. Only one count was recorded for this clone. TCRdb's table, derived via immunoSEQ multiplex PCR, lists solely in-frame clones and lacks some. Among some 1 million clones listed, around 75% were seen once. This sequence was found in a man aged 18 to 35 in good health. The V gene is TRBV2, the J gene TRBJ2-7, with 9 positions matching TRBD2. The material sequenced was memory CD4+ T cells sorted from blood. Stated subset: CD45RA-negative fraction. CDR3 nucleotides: TGTGCCAGCAGTGGGACTAGCGCTAACTACGAGCAGTACTTC. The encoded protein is CASSGTSANYEQYF.